The 12 T cell receptor beta chains in this list originate from one sample, sequenced in a study of lung T cells in sarcoidosis with Löfgren's syndrome (dated by TCRdb to about 2017). Sequencing took place on an Illumina MiSeq. Clones were called with MiXCR by TCRdb after fastp trimmed the public reads at Q25, and only in-frame beta chains were retained. Rows are unified per CDR3 protein, each entry keeping the most common DNA and genes. The table for this sample lists approximately 20,000 distinct CDR3 sequences; roughly 21% of them were counted only once. The ten largest clones take up 0.75% to 0.95% of the sample. Sequenced input: CD4+ T cells from bronchoalveolar lavage. Receptors were obtained from a human donor with sarcoidosis (Löfgren's syndrome or another form), or a control subject (not recorded which).

This clonotype was seen at least ten times. The chain is built from TRBV7-9 and TRBJ2-5; TRBD2 agrees at 8 bases. The CDR3 contains 16 residues. V dropped 0 bases and J dropped 2; count of bases not matched to a gene: 5. Germline CDR1 reads SEHNR; CDR2 reads FQNEAQ (reference sequence). CDR3 amino acids: CASSLAGLGLQETQYF. The CDR3 DNA reads TGTGCCAGCAGCTTAGCGGGACTAGGGCTACAAGAGACCCAGTACTTC.

This clonotype was counted at least ten times. The chain recombines TRBV10-3 with TRBJ2-7; TRBD2 aligns across 10 bases. Germline lookup yields CDR1 ENHRY and CDR2 SYGVKD. J was trimmed by 4 bases and V by 5 bases; bases with no gene match: 5. The CDR3 extends over 14 amino acids. The CDR3 reads CAISSSGSKYEQYF. As DNA, the CDR3 is TGTGCCATCAGTTCTAGCGGGAGTAAGTACGAGCAGTACTTC.

Worth noting for this clonotype: This sequence may be a read error, since a much larger clone differs from it by one base. This chain joins TRBV19 and TRBJ1-1; no definite D call. V was shortened by 1 base and J by 3 bases, with 9 bases between the two germline ends. The germline V gene encodes CDR1 LNHDA and CDR2 SQIVND (reference sequence). The CDR3 consists of 14 residues. The CDR3 sequence: CASSIGQSDTEAFF. CDR3 DNA sequence: TGTGCCAGTAGTATAGGGCAGTCCGACACTGAAGCTTTCTTT.

At least ten counts were recorded for this clonotype. The chain couples TRBV20-1 to TRBJ2-7, with TRBD2 as a possible D gene (6 bases). The germline V gene has CDR1 DFQATT and CDR2 SNEGSKA (reference sequence). This CDR3 spans 14 amino acids. V shed 6 bases and J shed 5 bases, with 20 bases lying between them. The CDR3 reads CSAQPGGRKDEQYF. In DNA, the CDR3 is TGCAGTGCCCAGCCTGGGGGGAGAAAAGACGAGCAGTACTTC.

This clonotype was seen at least ten times. The chain links TRBV2 to TRBJ1-2, with unresolved D. This CDR3 is 12 amino acids long. Germline CDR1 SNHLY, CDR2 FYNNEI. V was pared by 6 bases and J by 1 base, with 6 bases between. The chain's CDR3 is CASRANNYGYTF. The DNA of the CDR3 is TGTGCCAGCAGGGCCAATAACTATGGCTACACCTTC.

Regarding this clonotype: A single base separates this from a much larger clone, so it may be a read error. The genes are TRBV18 and TRBJ2-1; TRBD1 or TRBD2 may be the D gene (5 bases each). This CDR3 contains 14 residues. Trimming left V 6 bases short and J 6 bases short, with 15 bases between. Germline lookup yields CDR1 KGHSH and CDR2 LQKENI. CDR3 sequence (DNA): TGTGCCAGCTCGGTCGGCCACGGGACCAATGAGCAGTTCTTC. As protein: CASSVGHGTNEQFF.

Concerning this clonotype: The junction does not match germline at one end; this may be a read error. The gene calls are TRBV5-4 and TRBJ1-2; D remains unclear. The CDR3 length is 16 residues. Germline CDR1 and CDR2: SGHNT and YYREEE (reference sequence). CDR3 protein: CAGSLVSSDPNYGYTF. CDR3 in DNA: TGTGCCGGCAGCTTGGTATCGTCGGATCCTAACTATGGCTACACCTTC. The full variable domain, with the rest looked up from reference TRBV5-4 and TRBJ1-2, is ETGVTQSPTHLIKTRGQQVTLRCSSQSGHNTVSWYQQALGQGPQFIFQYYREEENGRGNFPPRFSGLQFPNYSSELNVNALELDDSALYLCAGSLVSSDPNYGYTFGSGTRLTVV.

This clonotype was counted ten times or more. The chain couples TRBV18 to TRBJ2-3; TRBD2 matches 8 bases. Germline V gene lookup returns CDR1 KGHSH and CDR2 LQKENI. V shed 2 bases and J 0 bases; nucleotides not matched to a gene: 4. This CDR3 has 16 residues. CDR3 DNA: TGTGCCAGCTCACCAAAGGCTAGCGGGAGCACAGATACGCAGTATTTT. Translation: CASSPKASGSTDTQYF.

The sample holds many counts of this clonotype. The chain employs TRBV24-1 and TRBJ2-1; either TRBD1 or TRBD2 may fit D (5 bases each). V was clipped by 9 bases and J by 0 bases, with 26 bases between them. The CDR3 length is 19 residues. Germline CDR1 reads KGHDR; CDR2 reads SFDVKD. In DNA, the CDR3 is TGTGCCACCGCGGCTACCGGGACCCAGATCCGAAGCTCCTACAATGAGCAGTTCTTC. Its protein product is CATAATGTQIRSSYNEQFF.

This clonotype came up a few times. A read error may account for a junction end that differs from germline. The chain uses TRBV30 and TRBJ2-1; possibly TRBD2 for D (5 bases). Looked up from germline, CDR1 is GTSNPN and CDR2 is SVGIG (reference sequence). The CDR3 contains 11 residues. The CDR3 DNA sequence: TGTGCCTGGAGTGTCCGGGGTGAGCAGTTCTTT. As protein: CAWSVRGEQFF. The full variable domain, its missing parts supplied by reference TRBV30 and TRBJ2-1, is SQTIHQWPATLVQPVGSPLSLECTVEGTSNPNLYWYRQAAGRGLQLLFYSVGIGQISSEVPQNLSASRPQDRQFILSSKKLLLSDSGFYLCAWSVRGEQFFGPGTRLTVL.

This clonotype was counted many times. This rearrangement joins TRBV28 to TRBJ1-6; D gene unclear. Trimming took 5 bases from V and 7 from J, leaving 9 bases between them. Germline V gene sequence: CDR1 MDHEN, CDR2 SYDVKM. This CDR3 has 13 residues. CDR3 DNA: TGTGCCAGCAGTCCACGACCCAATTCACCCCTCCACTTT. This gives the protein CASSPRPNSPLHF.

This clonotype has just a few counts. The rearrangement links TRBV30 to TRBJ2-7; D ambiguous. V was trimmed by 0 bases and J by 3 bases, leaving 9 bases between them. CDR3 length: 13 amino acids. The germline CDR1 and CDR2 sequences are GTSNPN and SVGIG (reference sequence). CDR3 sequence: CAWSVDRLYEQYF. DNA of the CDR3: TGTGCCTGGAGTGTAGATCGACTCTACGAGCAGTACTTC.